The 11 T cell receptor beta chains below come from one sample, sequenced in a study of preoperative IRX-2 immunotherapy in early breast cancer. The treatment is: preoperative locoregional IRX-2 cytokine immunotherapy. Some clones are missing from TCRdb's copy, which holds only in-frame ones; the method was immunoSEQ multiplex PCR. This sample yields some 99,000 clones, of which 80% to 90% are seen a single time; roughly 1.9% belongs to the top ten. The sample in question was tumor tissue, obtained after IRX-2 immunotherapy. The receptors shown here come from a human donor with breast cancer.

The chain carries TRBV28 and TRBJ1-2, with D possibly matching TRBD1 (5 bases). Trimming took 6 bases from V and 6 from J, leaving 14 bases between them. The V gene's germline CDR1 is MDHEN and CDR2 SYDVKM. This CDR3 contains 13 residues. The CDR3 is CASRPAGTNGYTF. In DNA form, the CDR3 reads TGTGCCAGCAGGCCTGCCGGGACCAATGGCTACACCTTC.

This clone was seen a handful of times. The V gene is TRBV6-8, the J gene TRBJ1-6, with TRBD1 as a possible D gene (5 bases). Trimming stripped 5 bases from V and 9 bases from J, with 17 bases between. CDR3 length: 15 amino acids. Germline CDR1 and CDR2: MNHGY and SAAAGT. This CDR3 is CASSPLGSGASPLHF. The CDR3 region has the DNA TGTGCCAGCAGTCCCCTGGGTTCCGGGGCTTCACCCCTCCACTTT.

This clone was seen once. The rearrangement links TRBV5-1 to TRBJ2-1; TRBD1 agrees at 7 bases. Trimming cost V 0 bases and J 2 bases; bases outside gene matches: 5. Germline CDR1 SGHRS, CDR2 YFSETQ. CDR3 length equals 16 residues. CDR3 sequence: CASSLVTGLTYNEQFF. CDR3 bases: TGCGCCAGCAGCTTGGTGACAGGGCTGACCTACAATGAGCAGTTCTTC.

The chain employs TRBV18 and TRBJ1-1, with a tentative D call TRBD1 (6 bases). Looked up from germline, CDR1 is KGHSH and CDR2 is LQKENI. CDR3 length equals 16 residues. The germline V and J ends were trimmed by 2 bases and 1 base, with 14 bases remaining between them. The CDR3: CASSPSKQGTNTEAFF. Written as DNA, the CDR3 is TGTGCCAGCTCACCATCCAAACAGGGCACGAACACTGAAGCTTTCTTT.

DNA for the CDR3: TGTGCCTGGAGCAACTCAGGGCAGGGCGTTGATGGCTACACCTTC. This sequence encodes CAWSNSGQGVDGYTF. V gene TRBV30 combines with J gene TRBJ1-2, with D maybe TRBD1 (5 bases). Germline CDR1 reads GTSNPN; CDR2 reads SVGIG (reference sequence). With 3 bases removed from V and 6 bases from J, the gap between germline ends came to 20 bases. The CDR3 has 15 residues.

This chain links TRBV7-1 with TRBJ1-5; TRBD1 might be the D (6 bases). TRBV7-1 is classed as an ORF, of uncertain function. V dropped 5 bases and J dropped 7 bases, with 12 bases sitting between them. The length of the CDR3 is 13 residues. In DNA, the CDR3 is TGTGCCAGCAGCCGGGGGCAGCGCCAGCCCCAGCATTTT. Its protein product is CASSRGQRQPQHF.

This chain uses TRBV19 with TRBJ2-2; a possible D gene is TRBD2 (6 bases). The V and J ends lost 5 bases and 2 bases respectively, with 15 bases between them. Germline CDR1 reads LNHDA; CDR2 reads SQIVND (reference sequence). The CDR3 is made up of 16 amino acids. CDR3 bases: TGTGCCAGTAGTTCCCCCGGGAGTTTCAACACCGGGGAGCTGTTTTTT. Its protein product is CASSSPGSFNTGELFF.

The CDR3: CASSTRPGGSTEAFF. DNA for the CDR3: TGCGCCAGCAGCACCCGACCAGGGGGCTCGACTGAAGCTTTCTTT. The genes are TRBV5-1 and TRBJ1-1; 8 bases are a match to TRBD1. With V trimmed by 4 bases and J by 5 bases, 10 bases remained unmatched. Germline V gene sequence: CDR1 SGHRS, CDR2 YFSETQ. CDR3 size: 15 residues. Full variable domain (remainder filled in from reference TRBV5-1 and TRBJ1-1): KAGVTQTPRYLIKTRGQQVTLSCSPISGHRSVSWYQQTPGQGLQFLFEYFSETQRNKGNFPGRFSGRQFSNSRSEMNVSTLELGDSALYLCASSTRPGGSTEAFFGQGTRLTVV.

This sequence joins TRBV28 and TRBJ1-2, with 10 bases lining up with TRBD1. The CDR3 length is 13 residues. V lost 4 bases, J lost 8 bases, and 4 bases stayed unmatched. The germline gives CDR1 MDHEN, CDR2 SYDVKM. In nucleotides, the CDR3 is TGTGCCAGCAGTTCTCGGGACAGGGGCGGCTACACCTTC. Translation gives CASSSRDRGGYTF.

The V and J genes are TRBV19 and TRBJ2-7, with D perhaps given as TRBD1 or TRBD2 (6 bases each). The CDR3 runs to 14 residues. CDR1 LNHDA and CDR2 SQIVND come from the germline V gene (reference sequence). Trimming took off 5 bases at V and 7 bases at J, with 18 bases between the two ends. The CDR3 nucleotides read TGTGCCAGTAGTCCCGAAGGGGGGCGGAGGGAGCAGTACTTC. It is translated as CASSPEGGRREQYF.

This chain joins TRBV27 and TRBJ1-3, with no clear D. This CDR3 region has 13 residues. V dropped 6 bases and J dropped 7 bases, with 13 bases sitting between them. Germline V gene data show CDR1 as MNHEY and CDR2 as SMNVEV (reference sequence). DNA for the CDR3: TGTGCCAGCAGGTCCGGGCCTCGTAACACCATATATTTT. The encoded protein is CASRSGPRNTIYF.